This T cell receptor (beta chain) emerged from a study of cytomegalovirus exposure and HLA in healthy donors. Germline V gene lookup returns CDR1 MNHEY and CDR2 SVGAGI. This CDR3 region has 14 residues. Deletions cut 2 bases from V and 0 bases from J, with 7 bases between. Primers: 60 Vbeta forward and 13 Jbeta reverse. The protocol was immunoSEQ multiplex PCR, while the TCRdb copy is restricted to in-frame clones and leaves out a portion. The data contain 120,000 to 150,000 clones, around 75% of them singletons. The chain is built from TRBV6-5 and TRBJ1-2; D is unclear. This clonotype was obtained from a middle-aged man in good health and CMV-seronegative. What was sequenced was PBMCs. The CDR3, as DNA: TGTGCCAGCAGTTACGGAGGATCTAACTATGGCTACACCTTC. Translating it yields CASSYGGSNYGYTF.